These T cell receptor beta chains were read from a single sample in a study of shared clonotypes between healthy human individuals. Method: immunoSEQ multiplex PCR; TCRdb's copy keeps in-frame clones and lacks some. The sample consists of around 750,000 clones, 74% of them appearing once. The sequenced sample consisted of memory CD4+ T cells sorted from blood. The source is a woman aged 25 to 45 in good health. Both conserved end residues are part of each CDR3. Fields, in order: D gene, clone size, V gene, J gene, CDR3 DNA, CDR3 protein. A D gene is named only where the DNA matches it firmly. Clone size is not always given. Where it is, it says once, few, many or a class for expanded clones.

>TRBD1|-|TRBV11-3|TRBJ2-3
TGTGCCAGCAGCTTACACAGGGGGTCAGATACGCAGTATTTT
CASSLHRGSDTQYF
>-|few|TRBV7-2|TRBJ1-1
TGTGCCAGCAGCTTAGTGGTCAGGCAGAACACTGAAGCTTTCTTT
CASSLVVRQNTEAFF
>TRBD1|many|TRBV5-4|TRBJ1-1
TGTGCCAGCAGCTGGGGGACAGACACTGAAGCTTTCTTT
CASSWGTDTEAFF
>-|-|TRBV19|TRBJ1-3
TGTGCCAGTAGTATCGGGACGCTAGGAAACACCATATATTTT
CASSIGTLGNTIYF
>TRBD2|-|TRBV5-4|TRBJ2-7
TGTGCCAGCAGCTTTGGCTCTAGCGGGATATACGAGCAGTACTTC
CASSFGSSGIYEQYF
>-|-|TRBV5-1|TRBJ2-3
TGCGCCAGCAGCTTGTTGGCTAGGGGTGTAGATACGCAGTATTTT
CASSLLARGVDTQYF
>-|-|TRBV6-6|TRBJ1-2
TGTGCCAGCAGTTACGGGGTTGAGTATGGCTACACCTTC
CASSYGVEYGYTF
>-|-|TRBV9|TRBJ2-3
TGTGCCAGCAGCGTAGGCGTGGGTCGGCGGGGCACAGATACGCAGTATTTT
CASSVGVGRRGTDTQYF
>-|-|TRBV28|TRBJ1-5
TGTGCCAGCAGCTTCCGACAGCCCAATCAGCCCCAGCATTTT
CASSFRQPNQPQHF
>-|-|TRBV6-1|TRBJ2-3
TGTGCCAGCAGTGACTCCAAGAGCACAGATACGCAGTATTTT
CASSDSKSTDTQYF
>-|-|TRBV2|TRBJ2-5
TGTGCCAGCAGTGGACTAGGGGGAGAGACCCAGTACTTC
CASSGLGGETQYF
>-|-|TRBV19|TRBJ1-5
TGTGCCAGTAGAGGCCTTTCGGGTCAGCCCCAGCATTTT
CASRGLSGQPQHF
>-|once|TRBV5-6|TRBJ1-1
TGTGCCAGCAGCTTGGAGGGGTATCAGGCCACTGAAGCTTTCTTT
CASSLEGYQATEAFF
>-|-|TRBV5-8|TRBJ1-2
TGTGCCAGCAGCCCACAGCCCGGCATCTCAGCTAACTATGGCTACACCTTC
CASSPQPGISANYGYTF
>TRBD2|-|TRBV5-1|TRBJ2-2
TGCGCCAGCCTGGAGCGGGATACGGCCGGGGAGCTGTTTTTT
CASLERDTAGELFF
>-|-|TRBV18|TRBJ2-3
TGTGCCAGCTCACCACCGGGGAGTACAGATACGCAGTATTTT
CASSPPGSTDTQYF
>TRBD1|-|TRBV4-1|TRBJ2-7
TGCGCCAGCAGCCAAGGAGGGGGCAGGACGTCCTACGAGCAGTACTTC
CASSQGGGRTSYEQYF
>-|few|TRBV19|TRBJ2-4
TGTGCCATCCCAAGGGACGTCAAAAACATTCAGTACTTC
CAIPRDVKNIQYF
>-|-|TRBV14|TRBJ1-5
TGTGCCAGCAGCCAAGATAGCTATCAGCCCCAGCATTTT
CASSQDSYQPQHF
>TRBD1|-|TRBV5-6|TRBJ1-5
TGTGCCAGCAGCTGGGGGACAGGGGGTTATCAGCCCCAGCATTTT
CASSWGTGGYQPQHF
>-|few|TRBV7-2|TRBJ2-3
TGTGCCAGCAGCTTATACGGGGACACGCAGTATTTT
CASSLYGDTQYF
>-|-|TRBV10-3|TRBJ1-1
TGTGCCATCAGATTGAGCAGGGAGAGCACTGAAGCTTTCTTT
CAIRLSRESTEAFF